The sequence of this T cell receptor (beta chain) was determined in a study of blood T cell repertoires in COVID-19. The overall study: T cells, B-cell-depleted T cells, or PBMCs supplied cDNA or gDNA.

Those who participated ranged in age from roughly 18 to 90 years and resided in about two dozen US areas. CDR3 length equals 14 residues. V was pared by 6 bases and J by 3 bases, with 16 bases between. Germline-derived CDR1 and CDR2 are SGHNT and YYREEE (reference sequence). The repertoire was sequenced with immunoSEQ multiplex PCR; TCRdb's copy has only in-frame clones and lacks some. The sample records 150,000 or so clones, about 86% being singletons. This clonotype was obtained from a man aged 50 to 59 who had recovered from COVID-19. The chain joins TRBV5-4 to TRBJ2-7, with a tentative D call TRBD2 (7 bases). The sequencing input was PBMCs or T cells enriched from blood (not recorded which). CDR3 sequence reads: CASIWGGGVYEQYF. Written as DNA, the CDR3 is TGTGCCAGCATCTGGGGAGGGGGGGTCTACGAGCAGTACTTC.